This note documents a single T cell receptor (beta chain) sequence. Antigen unknown. Sequencing used immunoSEQ multiplex PCR; TCRdb keeps in-frame clones, though not all of them. Here the sample spans just under 65,000 clones, approximately 74% being singletons. These data are taken from a study of T cells in tumors after PD-1 blockade. Across the whole study: No patient had prior checkpoint blockade, systemic immunosuppression, or radiotherapy within 4 weeks. During anti-PD-1 treatment, some patients continued daily vismodegib 150 mg.

The CDR3 covers 14 residues. The ends lost 3 bases at V and 5 bases at J; junction bases unmatched: 7. The germline gives CDR1 SGHRS, CDR2 YFSETQ. Broader study findings: Some novel exhausted tumor clones appeared in pre-treatment blood, suggesting peripheral recruitment.

The chain couples TRBV5-1 to TRBJ1-2, with 7 bases that match TRBD1. The origin of this receptor is a human donor with basal cell carcinoma. This material consisted of PBMCs, taken after anti-PD-1 treatment. The CDR3 DNA follows: TGCGCCAGCAGCTCAAGACAGGGTGGGTATGGCTACACCTTC. Amino acid sequence: CASSSRQGGYGYTF.